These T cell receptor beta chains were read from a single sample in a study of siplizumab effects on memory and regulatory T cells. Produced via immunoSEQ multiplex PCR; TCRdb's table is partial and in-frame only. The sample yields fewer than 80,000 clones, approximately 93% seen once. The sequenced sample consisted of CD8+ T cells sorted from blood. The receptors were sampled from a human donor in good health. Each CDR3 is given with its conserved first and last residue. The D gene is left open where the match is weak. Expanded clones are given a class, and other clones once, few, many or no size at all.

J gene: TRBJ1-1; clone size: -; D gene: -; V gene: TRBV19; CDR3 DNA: TGTGCCAGTATCCCTGGGGACTACACTGAAGCTTTCTTT; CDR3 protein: CASIPGDYTEAFF
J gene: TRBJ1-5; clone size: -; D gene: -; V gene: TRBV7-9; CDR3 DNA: TGTGCCAGCAGCGTCGATAGCAATCAGCCCCAGCATTTT; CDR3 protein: CASSVDSNQPQHF
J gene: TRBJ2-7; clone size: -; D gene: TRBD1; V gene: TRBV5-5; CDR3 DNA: TGTGCCAGCAGCTGGGACAGGTCGGGGGAGCAGTACTTC; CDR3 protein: CASSWDRSGEQYF
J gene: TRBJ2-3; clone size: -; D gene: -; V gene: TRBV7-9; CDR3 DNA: TGTGCCAGCCAGATCGATACGCAGTATTTT; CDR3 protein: CASQIDTQYF
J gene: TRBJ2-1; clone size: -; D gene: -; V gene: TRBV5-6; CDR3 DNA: TGTGCCAGCAGCCCGGGACCGAACAATGAGCAGTTCTTC; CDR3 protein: CASSPGPNNEQFF
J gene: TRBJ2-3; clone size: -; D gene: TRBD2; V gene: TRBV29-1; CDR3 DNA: TGCAGCGTGACAGGACTAGCGGGGCCCGATACGCAGTATTTT; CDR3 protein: CSVTGLAGPDTQYF
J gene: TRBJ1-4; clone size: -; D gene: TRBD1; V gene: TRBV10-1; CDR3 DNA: TGCGCCAGCACCTTGACAGGGGAGGGATGGACTAATGAAAAACTGTTTTTT; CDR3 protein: CASTLTGEGWTNEKLFF
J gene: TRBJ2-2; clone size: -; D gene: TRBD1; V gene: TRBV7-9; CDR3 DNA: TGTGCCAGCAGCTTGGGACAGGGGGTTGTCGGGGAGCTGTTTTTT; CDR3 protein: CASSLGQGVVGELFF
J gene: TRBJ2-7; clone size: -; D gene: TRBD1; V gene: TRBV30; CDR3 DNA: TGTGCCTGGAGTGTCGGACAGGGGGCTTCCGAGCAGTACTTC; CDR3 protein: CAWSVGQGASEQYF
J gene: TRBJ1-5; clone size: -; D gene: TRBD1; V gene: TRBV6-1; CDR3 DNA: TGTGCCAGCAGTTGGCAGGGGGCCAATCAGCCCCAGCATTTT; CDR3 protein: CASSWQGANQPQHF
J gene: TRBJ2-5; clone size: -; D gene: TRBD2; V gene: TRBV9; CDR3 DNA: TGTGCCAGCAGCTTAGGCGGGGGGGCCTATGAGACCCAGTACTTC; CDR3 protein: CASSLGGGAYETQYF
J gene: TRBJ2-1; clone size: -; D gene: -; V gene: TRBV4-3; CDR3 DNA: TGCGCCAGCAGCCGGGCGGTTAACAATGAGCAGTTCTTC; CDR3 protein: CASSRAVNNEQFF
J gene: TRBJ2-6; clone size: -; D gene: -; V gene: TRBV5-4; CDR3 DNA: TGTGCCAGCAGTCTCCCGGGGGATAACTCTGGGGCCAACGTCCTGACTTTC; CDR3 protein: CASSLPGDNSGANVLTF
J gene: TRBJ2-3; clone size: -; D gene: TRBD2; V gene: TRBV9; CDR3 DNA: TGTGCCAGCAGCGAAGCGGGGGGCCACACAGATACGCAGTATTTT; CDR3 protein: CASSEAGGHTDTQYF
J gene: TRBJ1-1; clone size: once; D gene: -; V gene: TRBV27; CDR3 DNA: TGTGCCAGCAGGAGGGGAAGGAACACTGAAGCTTTCTTT; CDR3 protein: CASRRGRNTEAFF
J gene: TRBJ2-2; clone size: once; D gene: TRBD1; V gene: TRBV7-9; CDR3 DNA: TGTGCCAGCAGTCTACTGGGACAGGGGATCACCGGGGAGCTGTTTTTT; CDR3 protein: CASSLLGQGITGELFF
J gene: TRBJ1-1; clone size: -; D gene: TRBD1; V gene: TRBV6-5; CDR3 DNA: TGTGCCAGCAGTTTAGGGACAGGGAACACTGAAGCTTTCTTT; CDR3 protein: CASSLGTGNTEAFF
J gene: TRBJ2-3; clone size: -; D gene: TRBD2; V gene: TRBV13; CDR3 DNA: TGTGCCAGCAGCCAGGGACTAGCGGGGAGCACAGATACGCAGTATTTT; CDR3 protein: CASSQGLAGSTDTQYF
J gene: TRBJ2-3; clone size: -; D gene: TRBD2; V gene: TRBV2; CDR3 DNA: TGTGCCAGCAGGGAAGGACTAGGCGCAGATACGCAGTATTTT; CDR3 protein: CASREGLGADTQYF
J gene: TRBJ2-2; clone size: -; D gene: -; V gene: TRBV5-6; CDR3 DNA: TGTGCCAGCAGCTATGGAGCCGGGGAGCTGTTTTTT; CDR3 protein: CASSYGAGELFF
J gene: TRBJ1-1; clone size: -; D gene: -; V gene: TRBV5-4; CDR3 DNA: TGTGCCAGCAGCCCGGGGTCGGGCACTGAAGCTTTCTTT; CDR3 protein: CASSPGSGTEAFF
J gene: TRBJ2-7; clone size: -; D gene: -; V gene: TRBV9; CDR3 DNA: TGTGCCAGCAGCGGGGCGACCTCGCCGGGCACCTACGAGCAGTACTTC; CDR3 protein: CASSGATSPGTYEQYF
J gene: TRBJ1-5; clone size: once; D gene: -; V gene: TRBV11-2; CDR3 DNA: TGTGCCAGCAGAGAAAGTGGAAGTAATCAGCCCCAGCATTTT; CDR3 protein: CASRESGSNQPQHF
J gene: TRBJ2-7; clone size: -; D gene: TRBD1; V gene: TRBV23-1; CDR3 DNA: TGCGCCAGCAGTTCCACACAGGGGGCAGGGGACGAGCAGTACTTC; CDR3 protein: CASSSTQGAGDEQYF
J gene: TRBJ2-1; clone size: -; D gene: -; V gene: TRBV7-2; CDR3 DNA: TGTGCCAGCTCATTCATGGGGGTCCAGTACAATGAGCAGTTCTTC; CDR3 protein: CASSFMGVQYNEQFF
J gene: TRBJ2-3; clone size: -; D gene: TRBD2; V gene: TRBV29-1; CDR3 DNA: TGCAGCGTTGATCAGGGAGGGGGCACAGATACGCAGTATTTT; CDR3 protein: CSVDQGGGTDTQYF
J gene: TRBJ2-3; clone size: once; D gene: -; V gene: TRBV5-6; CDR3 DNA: TGTGCCAGCAGCCCGGTGGGGGATACGCAGTATTTT; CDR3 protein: CASSPVGDTQYF
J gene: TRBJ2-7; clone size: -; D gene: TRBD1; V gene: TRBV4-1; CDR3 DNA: TGCGCCAGCAGCCAAGGGACAGGGCCTTCCTACGAGCAGTACTTC; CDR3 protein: CASSQGTGPSYEQYF
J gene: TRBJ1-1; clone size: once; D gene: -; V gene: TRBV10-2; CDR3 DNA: TGCGCCAGCGGGGTATTGAACACTGAAGCTTTCTTT; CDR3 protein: CASGVLNTEAFF